These 15 T cell receptor beta chains were all obtained from the same sample, sequenced in a study of molecular identifiers for immune sequencing clone quantification. TCRdb reanalysed the PCR reads using MiXCR and keeps one entry per CDR3 protein. The repertoire holds hundreds of thousands of distinct CDR3 sequences, with under 25% as singletons. The sample comprised naive CD8+ T cells from blood, with Jurkat cell RNA spiked in. As to subset: FACS-sorted CD8+CD4-CCR7+CD45RA+ naive T cells. All receptors come from a human donor in good health. Some libraries in this study had Jurkat cell RNA spiked in.

The rearrangement joins TRBV9 to TRBJ1-1; D gene unclear. Trimming shortened V by 9 bases and J by 4 bases, and 22 bases separated the two germline ends. Germline-derived CDR1 and CDR2 are SGDLS and YYNGEE. The CDR3 runs 15 residues. The CDR3 sequence: CAIRPVFGGVTEAFF. The CDR3 DNA sequence: TGTGCCATCAGACCCGTGTTCGGCGGCGTCACTGAAGCTTTCTTT.

The V and J genes are TRBV27 and TRBJ2-7; 8 nucleotides match TRBD2. The CDR3 runs 15 residues. Germline assignment: CDR1 MNHEY and CDR2 SMNVEV (reference sequence). Trimming removed 5 bases from V and 2 bases from J; junction bases left unmatched: 8. CDR3 sequence reads: CASSPTGLATYEQYF. The CDR3 DNA reads as TGTGCCAGCAGTCCGACAGGACTAGCCACCTACGAGCAGTACTTC.

This clonotype has only a few counts. One end of the junction is discordant with germline, which a read error may explain. The rearrangement joins TRBV4-1 to TRBJ1-5; TRBD1 might be the D (5 bases). CDR1 is MGHRA, CDR2 YSYEKL, per germline. The CDR3 length is 18 residues. The CDR3 coding sequence is TGCGCCAGCGGCCAAATTTCCCTAACGGGGACCGCGAATCAGCCCCAGCATTTT. It is translated as CASGQISLTGTANQPQHF.

Notes on this clonotype: This is likely a read error, given that the CDR3 carries no conserved phenylalanine or tryptophan at its end. The chain combines TRBV7-8 with TRBJ1-6; no definite D call. In germline, CDR1 is SGHVS, CDR2 FQNEAQ. Trimming removed 5 bases at V and 4 bases at J, with 18 bases between. The CDR3 is made up of 17 amino acids. The chain's CDR3 is CASSLGFPRGYNSPLHS. Here the CDR3 DNA reads TGTGCCAGCAGCCTAGGGTTCCCCCGAGGTTATAATTCACCCCTCCACTCT.

This chain links TRBV27 with TRBJ2-5, with D perhaps given as TRBD1 or TRBD2 (5 bases each). This CDR3 region has 16 residues. Trimming left V 0 bases short and J 0 bases short, with 11 bases between. Germline V CDR1 and CDR2: MNHEY, SMNVEV (reference sequence). In nucleotides, the CDR3 is TGTGCCAGCAGTTTATCTTGGGGGACGTACCAAGAGACCCAGTACTTC. Translated, it gives CASSLSWGTYQETQYF.

This clonotype was counted ten times or more. J is TRBJ1-2 and V is TRBV7-2, with a weak D call TRBD1 (6 bases). With 4 bases removed from V and 0 bases from J, the gap between germline ends came to 12 bases. The length of the CDR3 is 15 residues. Germline-derived CDR1 and CDR2 are SGHTA and FQGNSA. The CDR3 sequence: CASSSTGNSNYGYTF. Here the CDR3 DNA reads TGTGCCAGCAGCTCGACAGGCAACTCTAACTATGGCTACACCTTC. The variable domain in full, completed from reference TRBV7-2 and TRBJ1-2, reads GAGVSQSPSNKVTEKGKDVELRCDPISGHTALYWYRQSLGQGLEFLIYFQGNSAPDKSGLPSDRFSAERTGGSVSTLTIQRTQQEDSAVYLCASSSTGNSNYGYTFGSGTRLTVV.

This clonotype appeared a few times. The chain employs TRBV20-1 and TRBJ2-7, with D possibly TRBD2 on 6 matching bases. CDR3 length equals 13 residues. The V end lost 6 bases, the J end lost 3 bases, and 15 bases lay between the germline ends. Germline V gene lookup returns CDR1 DFQATT and CDR2 SNEGSKA (reference sequence). CDR3 sequence: CSAGMTSNYEQYF. CDR3 DNA sequence: TGCAGTGCCGGAATGACTAGTAACTACGAGCAGTACTTC.

This clonotype was seen at least ten times. J is TRBJ1-2 and V is TRBV5-1; 9 bases map to TRBD1. The CDR3 sequence is 18 residues long. Germline CDR1 SGHRS, CDR2 YFSETQ. V lost 1 base to trimming and J lost 0 bases; unmatched junction nucleotides: 10. The CDR3 loop is CASSLSRDRAGANYGYTF. For the CDR3, the DNA is TGCGCCAGCAGCTTGAGCCGGGACAGGGCGGGAGCTAACTATGGCTACACCTTC.

This clonotype has at least ten counts. The rearrangement joins TRBV4-1 to TRBJ1-5; D is perhaps TRBD1 (5 bases). With 2 bases removed from V and 3 bases from J, the gap between germline ends came to 8 bases. Germline V gene data show CDR1 as MGHRA and CDR2 as YSYEKL. The length of the CDR3 is 14 residues. The CDR3 nucleotides are TGCGCCAGCAGCCAACAGGGAAACAATCAGCCCCAGCATTTT. This encodes CASSQQGNNQPQHF.

This clonotype was picked up many times. The rearrangement uses TRBV4-3 and TRBJ1-1; D uncertain. The germline V and J ends were trimmed by 5 bases and 4 bases, with 11 bases remaining between them. Germline values: CDR1 LGHNA, CDR2 YSLEER. The CDR3 is 13 residues long. The CDR3 reads CASSSKIATEAFF. The CDR3 DNA reads TGCGCCAGCAGCTCCAAGATAGCCACTGAAGCTTTCTTT.

This clonotype came up many times. The rearrangement uses TRBV27 and TRBJ1-2; perhaps TRBD1 as D (5 bases). Germline loops: CDR1 MNHEY, CDR2 SMNVEV (reference sequence). The CDR3 covers 18 residues. V lost 8 bases and J lost 0, with 25 bases in between. CDR3 loop: CASGTLRGLGGSNYGYTF. The CDR3 bases are TGTGCCAGCGGAACTCTGAGGGGCCTAGGTGGATCTAACTATGGCTACACCTTC.

The table lists this clonotype with many counts. The V call is TRBV28, the J call TRBJ1-5; D is unclear. Between the trimmed V and J ends, which lost 3 bases and 0 bases, there was a span of 12 bases. The CDR3 has 16 residues. CDR1 MDHEN and CDR2 SYDVKM come from the germline V gene. The CDR3 DNA sequence: TGTGCCAGCAGTTTTGATACGGGTTATAGCAATCAGCCCCAGCATTTT. Its translation: CASSFDTGYSNQPQHF.

This clonotype was seen ten or more times. The genes are TRBV30 and TRBJ2-4; D is unresolved. This CDR3 has 14 residues. V was trimmed by 5 bases and J by 0 bases, leaving 11 bases between them. CDR1 is GTSNPN, CDR2 SVGIG, per germline (reference sequence). The DNA for the CDR3 is TGTGCCTGGGGCCTGCCACTAGCCAAAAACATTCAGTACTTC. This sequence encodes CAWGLPLAKNIQYF. The variable domain in full, with the rest retrieved from reference TRBV30 and TRBJ2-4, is SQTIHQWPATLVQPVGSPLSLECTVEGTSNPNLYWYRQAAGRGLQLLFYSVGIGQISSEVPQNLSASRPQDRQFILSSKKLLLSDSGFYLCAWGLPLAKNIQYFGAGTRLSVL.

This chain joins TRBV3-1 and TRBJ2-2; TRBD2 agrees at 8 bases. The CDR3 sequence is 17 residues long. CDR1 and CDR2 from the germline V gene are LGHDT and YNNKEL (reference sequence). Unmatched junction bases numbered 10, after V lost 2 bases and J lost 5 bases. CDR3 sequence reads: CASSQRPGLGMTGELFF. The CDR3 DNA reads as TGTGCCAGCAGCCAACGACCGGGACTAGGCATGACCGGGGAGCTGTTTTTT.

Regarding this clonotype: A much larger clone differs from this one at a single base, so this may be a read error. This chain links TRBV9 with TRBJ1-3; D is possibly TRBD1 (6 bases). CDR3 size: 15 residues. Trimming took 0 bases from V and 0 from J, leaving 7 bases between them. Germline loops: CDR1 SGDLS, CDR2 YYNGEE. In DNA form, the CDR3 reads TGTGCCAGCAGCGTAGGGACAGCCTCTGGAAACACCATATATTTT. Amino acids: CASSVGTASGNTIYF.